This T cell receptor (beta chain) is drawn from a study of beta chain features in type 1 diabetes. Investigators reverse transcribed all isolated RNA, so they sequenced expressed TCRB transcripts. Generated by immunoSEQ multiplex PCR, the TCRdb table keeps only in-frame clones and is missing some. The sample carries around 140,000 clones, approximately 10% recorded once. Using CD45RO/CCR7/CD25/CD127/CD95/CD27, CD4+ naive, central memory, regulatory and stem cell-like memory cells were sorted. As to this clone: Its target is unknown.

Study-level results: Reduced insertions and increased deletions marked VDJ junctions in type 1 diabetes patients. In all four CD4+ subsets, TCRB CDR3 length was significantly, moderately reduced in type 1 diabetes.

Germline CDR1 SEHNR, CDR2 FQNEAQ (reference sequence). Trimming shortened V by 6 bases and J by 0 bases, and 11 bases separated the two germline ends. The CDR3 runs 14 residues. The sequenced sample was central memory CD4+ T cells from blood. V and J are TRBV7-9 and TRBJ1-1; possibly TRBD1 for D (6 bases). The clonotype originates from a man between 25 and 39 years old with type 1 diabetes. The CDR3 protein is CASSRAGVNTEAFF. In DNA, the CDR3 is TGTGCCAGCAGTAGGGCAGGGGTGAACACTGAAGCTTTCTTT.